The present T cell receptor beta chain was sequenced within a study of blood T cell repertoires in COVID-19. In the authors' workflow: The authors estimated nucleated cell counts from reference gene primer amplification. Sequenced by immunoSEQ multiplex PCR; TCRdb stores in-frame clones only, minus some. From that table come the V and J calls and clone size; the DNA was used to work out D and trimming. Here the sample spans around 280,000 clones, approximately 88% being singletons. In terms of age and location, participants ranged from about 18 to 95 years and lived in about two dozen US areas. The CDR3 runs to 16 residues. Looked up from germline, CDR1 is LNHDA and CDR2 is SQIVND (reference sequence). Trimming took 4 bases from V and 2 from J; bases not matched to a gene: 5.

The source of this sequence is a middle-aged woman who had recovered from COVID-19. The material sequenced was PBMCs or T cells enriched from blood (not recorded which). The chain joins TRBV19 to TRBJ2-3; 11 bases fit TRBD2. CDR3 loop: CASSTLAGGVTDTQYF. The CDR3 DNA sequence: TGTGCCAGTAGTACCTTAGCGGGGGGGGTCACAGATACGCAGTATTTT.